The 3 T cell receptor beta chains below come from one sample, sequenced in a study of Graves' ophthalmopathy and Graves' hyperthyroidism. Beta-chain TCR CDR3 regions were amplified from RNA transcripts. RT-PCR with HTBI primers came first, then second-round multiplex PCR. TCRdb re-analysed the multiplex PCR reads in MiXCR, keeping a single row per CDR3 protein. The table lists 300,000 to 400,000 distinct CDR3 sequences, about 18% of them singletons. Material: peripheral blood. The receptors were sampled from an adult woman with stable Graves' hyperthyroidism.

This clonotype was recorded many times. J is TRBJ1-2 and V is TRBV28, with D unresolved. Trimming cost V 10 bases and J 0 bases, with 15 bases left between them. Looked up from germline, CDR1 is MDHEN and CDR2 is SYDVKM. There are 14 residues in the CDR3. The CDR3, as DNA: TGTGCCACCATCACCCCTACAGCTAACTATGGCTACACCTTC. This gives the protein CATITPTANYGYTF.

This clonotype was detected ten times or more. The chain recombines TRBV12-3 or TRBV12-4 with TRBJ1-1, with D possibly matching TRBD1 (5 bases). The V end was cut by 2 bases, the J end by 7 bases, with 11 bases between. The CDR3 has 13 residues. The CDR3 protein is CASSLFRGSEAFF. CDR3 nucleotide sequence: TGTGCCAGCAGTTTATTTCGGGGGAGTGAAGCTTTCTTT.

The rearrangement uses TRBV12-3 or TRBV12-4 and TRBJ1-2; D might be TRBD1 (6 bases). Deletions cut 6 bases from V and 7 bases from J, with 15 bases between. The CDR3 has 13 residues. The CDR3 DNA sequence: TGTGCCAGCAGCCCATACACAGGGCGTGGCTACACCTTC. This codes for CASSPYTGRGYTF.